This T cell receptor (beta chain) appears in the sequencing data of a study of blood T cell repertoires in COVID-19 (dated by TCRdb to about 2020). Notes on the research overall: Collaborator samples came from the United States, Italy and Spain and covered acute and convalescent phases of COVID-19. The prospective study material was composed of cDNA or gDNA derived from T cells, B-cell-depleted T cells, or PBMCs. The dataset comprised deeply sampled blood TCRbeta repertoires from subjects exposed to, actively infected with, or recovered from COVID-19. The repertoires were released in a freely available public database intended as a resource for research on the immune response to SARS-CoV-2. Samples came from the ongoing ImmuneRACE study (first 160 participants) plus 1,254 subjects from 6 global collaborators. Sample metadata almost always included a de-identified subject ID, COVID-19 status, age in years and sex. Where available, HLA class I and class II types were taken from metadata supplied by the sample provider and were not determined by assay-based typing. Summary of the overall study and its limitations: The amount of clinical and demographic metadata varied by source and participant and was provided uncurated.

Details on this clone: Its binding antigen is unknown. The input lacks base qualities; no much larger clone sits a single base away.

TCRbeta CDR3 regions were amplified from genomic DNA using the immunoSEQ Assay, a bias-controlled multiplex PCR. Turning to the authors' computational methods: The number of nucleated cells in each sample was estimated by amplification of reference gene primers within the assay. To quantify the absolute abundance of each unique TCRbeta CDR3 rearrangement, sequence reads were collapsed and filtered. For each sample, productive Simpson clonality was calculated by taking the square root of Simpson's diversity index across productive rearrangements. TCRdb holds this immuneACCESS table with in-frame rearrangements only. Some clones are missing; in checked studies, unresolved V genes explain under half, and the rest has no known cause. V, J and clone size are those of that table, while D and trimming were read from the DNA. For this sample there are roughly 250,000 clones; about 73% appear just once. The ten largest clones add up to over 3% of the sample.

Trimming takes 10 bases from V and 1 base from J, and the germline ends sit 13 bases apart. For CDR1 and CDR2, the germline V gene (reference sequence) lists LNHDA and SQIVND. The CDR3 has 13 amino acids, counting the end cysteine and phenylalanine. Solely the CDR3 DNA is kept, with 39 bases framed from the first base. Each collaborating institution followed its own protocols to collect whole blood in K2EDTA tubes. For TCRbeta analysis, collaborators shipped samples as frozen whole blood, isolated PBMCs, or DNA extracted from either of those sample types. The receptor's source is an elderly woman with acute or convalescent COVID-19. Sequencing was carried out using peripheral blood. The chain uses TRBV19 and TRBJ1-2; the D gene cannot be resolved reliably. At the DNA level, the sequence is TGTGCCACCGAGGGTTCGCGTAACTATGGCTACACCTTC. Its translation reads: CATEGSRNYGYTF.